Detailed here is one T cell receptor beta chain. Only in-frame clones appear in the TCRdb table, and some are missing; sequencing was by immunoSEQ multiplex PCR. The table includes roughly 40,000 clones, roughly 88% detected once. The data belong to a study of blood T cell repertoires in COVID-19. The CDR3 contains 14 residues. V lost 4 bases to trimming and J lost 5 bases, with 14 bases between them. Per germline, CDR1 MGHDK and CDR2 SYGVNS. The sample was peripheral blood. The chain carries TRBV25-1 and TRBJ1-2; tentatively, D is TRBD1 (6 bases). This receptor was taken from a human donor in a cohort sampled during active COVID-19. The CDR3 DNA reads TGTGCCAGCAGTGGAAGGGGGGGACTTTATGGCTACACCTTC. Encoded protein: CASSGRGGLYGYTF.